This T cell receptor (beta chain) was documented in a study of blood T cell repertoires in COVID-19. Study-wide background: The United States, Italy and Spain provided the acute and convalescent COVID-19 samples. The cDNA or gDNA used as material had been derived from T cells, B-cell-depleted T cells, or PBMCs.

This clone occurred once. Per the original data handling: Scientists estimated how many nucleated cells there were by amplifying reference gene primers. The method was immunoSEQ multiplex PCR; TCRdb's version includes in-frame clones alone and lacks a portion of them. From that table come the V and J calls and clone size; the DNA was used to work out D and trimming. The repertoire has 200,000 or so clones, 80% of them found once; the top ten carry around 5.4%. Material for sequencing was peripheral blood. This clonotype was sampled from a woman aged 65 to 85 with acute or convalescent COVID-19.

CDR3 nucleotide sequence: TGTGCCACCAGCAGAGATGTAGTAAGCACTGAAGCTTTCTTT. Its protein product is CATSRDVVSTEAFF. The rearrangement uses TRBV15 and TRBJ1-1; D is uncertain. Deletions cut 0 bases from V and 4 bases from J, with 9 bases between. The CDR3 extends over 14 amino acids. Germline values: CDR1 LNHNV, CDR2 YYDKDF (reference sequence).